Below are 27 T cell receptor beta chains sequenced from a single sample in a study of T cells in narcolepsy. Assay used: immunoSEQ multiplex PCR; TCRdb lists only in-frame clones, some missing. The sample lists tens of thousands of clones; 80% to 85% were seen once. Sequencing used CD45RA- memory CD4+ T cells from PBMCs. These receptors originate from a human donor with narcolepsy.

The V call is TRBV18, the J call TRBJ2-5; TRBD1 matches 9 bases. The length of the CDR3 is 17 residues. From germline, CDR1 is KGHSH and CDR2 LQKENI. The junction had 10 bases not matched to a gene; V was cut back by 1 base and J by 4 bases. CDR3 sequence reads: CASSPRASTGGGETQYF. The CDR3 nucleotides are TGTGCCAGCTCACCACGGGCGTCGACAGGGGGGGGAGAGACCCAGTACTTC.

This clone was observed a single time. The V call is TRBV9, the J call TRBJ2-1, with D hard to call. Trimming stripped 0 bases from V and 0 bases from J, with 13 bases between. CDR1 and CDR2 from the germline V gene are SGDLS and YYNGEE. The CDR3 loop spans 17 amino acids. The CDR3 region has the DNA TGTGCCAGCAGCGTAGGGTTCACGGCGTCCTCCTACAATGAGCAGTTCTTC. Amino acid sequence: CASSVGFTASSYNEQFF.

The gene calls are TRBV11-2 and TRBJ1-1; 7 nucleotides agree with TRBD1. V lost 1 base to trimming and J lost 4 bases; unmatched junction nucleotides: 3. The CDR3 has 14 amino acids. Germline CDR1 and CDR2: SGHAT and FQNNGV. The CDR3 coding sequence is TGTGCCAGCAGCTTAGGTACAGGGGCCACTGAAGCTTTCTTT. Translating gives CASSLGTGATEAFF.

For the CDR3, the DNA is TGTGCCAGCAGAATTTATTATTCGAGCACAGATACGCAGTATTTT. It specifies CASRIYYSSTDTQYF. The chain links TRBV6-9 to TRBJ2-3; D is undetermined. The V and J ends lost 6 bases and 0 bases respectively, with 13 bases between them. The CDR3 contains 15 residues. Germline V gene data show CDR1 as MNHGY and CDR2 as SVAAGI.

CDR3 sequence (DNA): TGTGCCAGCAGCTCTTTCGGGTTGAACACTGAAGCTTTCTTT. Encoded protein: CASSSFGLNTEAFF. This sequence joins TRBV7-9 and TRBJ1-1; D is unresolved. Between the trimmed V and J ends, which lost 4 bases and 0 bases, there was a span of 9 bases. Germline loops: CDR1 SEHNR, CDR2 FQNEAQ (reference sequence). The CDR3 totals 14 residues. The whole variable domain, remainder taken from reference TRBV7-9 and TRBJ1-1, is DTGVSQNPRHKITKRGQNVTFRCDPISEHNRLYWYRQTLGQGPEFLTYFQNEAQLEKSRLLSDRFSAERPKGSFSTLEIQRTEQGDSAMYLCASSSFGLNTEAFFGQGTRLTVV.

Written as DNA, the CDR3 is TGTGCCAGCAGCGGGGACCCGATCAGGGGCACTGAAGCTTTCTTT. It translates to CASSGDPIRGTEAFF. The chain is built from TRBV5-5 and TRBJ1-1; a possible D gene is TRBD1 (6 bases). This CDR3 comprises 15 residues. Between the trimmed V and J ends, which lost 4 bases and 4 bases, there was a span of 17 bases. Germline values: CDR1 SGHKS, CDR2 YYEKEE (reference sequence).

The chain carries TRBV5-4 and TRBJ1-4; D might be TRBD1 (6 bases). Germline assignment: CDR1 SGHNT and CDR2 YYREEE (reference sequence). This CDR3 is built from 16 residues. V was shortened by 3 bases and J by 5 bases, with 17 bases between the two germline ends. In DNA, the CDR3 is TGTGCCAGCAGCTGGGGGGCGACAGGCAAAAATGAAAAACTGTTTTTT. Translating gives CASSWGATGKNEKLFF.

This chain links TRBV7-9 with TRBJ2-7, with D perhaps TRBD2 (6 bases). From germline, CDR1 is SEHNR and CDR2 FQNEAQ (reference sequence). This CDR3 region has 14 residues. With 3 bases removed from V and 1 base from J, the gap between germline ends came to 10 bases. CDR3 loop: CASSFGTSSYEQYF. The CDR3 nucleotides are TGTGCCAGCAGCTTTGGGACTTCATCCTACGAGCAGTACTTC.

DNA for the CDR3: TGTGCCAGCAGCTTAACCCAGAAATCCGGGGAGCTGTTTTTT. It yields the protein CASSLTQKSGELFF. This chain joins TRBV7-9 and TRBJ2-2, with unresolved D. The V and J ends lost 2 bases and 6 bases respectively, with 10 bases between them. The CDR3 runs to 14 residues. From germline, CDR1 is SEHNR and CDR2 FQNEAQ (reference sequence).

This chain joins TRBV25-1 and TRBJ1-4; D perhaps matches TRBD1 (5 bases). The V and J ends lost 5 bases and 0 bases respectively, with 10 bases between them. Germline values: CDR1 MGHDK, CDR2 SYGVNS. The CDR3 is 15 amino acids. CDR3 coding DNA: TGTGCCAGCAGTCGACTGGACACAACTAATGAAAAACTGTTTTTT. Translation gives CASSRLDTTNEKLFF. The entire variable domain, with the rest obtained from reference TRBV25-1 and TRBJ1-4, is as follows: EADIYQTPRYLVIGTGKKITLECSQTMGHDKMYWYQQDPGMELHLIHYSYGVNSTEKGDLSSESTVSRIRTEHFPLTLESARPSHTSQYLCASSRLDTTNEKLFFGSGTQLSVL.

The chain couples TRBV6-5 to TRBJ1-2; D gene uncertain. Germline values: CDR1 MNHEY, CDR2 SVGAGI. V lost 0 bases and J lost 5, with 10 bases in between. This CDR3 spans 14 amino acids. The chain's CDR3 is CASSYSSGLYGYTF. Written as DNA, the CDR3 is TGTGCCAGCAGTTACTCGAGCGGATTATATGGCTACACCTTC.

The CDR3 is CASSQVTGTFNEQFF. CDR3 in DNA: TGCGCCAGCAGCCAGGTGACCGGGACTTTCAATGAGCAGTTCTTC. The rearrangement links TRBV4-1 to TRBJ2-1; perhaps TRBD2 as D (6 bases). The CDR3 sequence is 15 residues long. V shed 3 bases and J shed 6 bases, with 15 bases lying between them. Germline-derived CDR1 and CDR2 are MGHRA and YSYEKL.

The chain joins TRBV10-3 to TRBJ1-2; possibly TRBD1 for D (6 bases). V was clipped by 6 bases and J by 2 bases, with 16 bases between them. Germline lookup yields CDR1 ENHRY and CDR2 SYGVKD. The CDR3 is 15 amino acids. CDR3 in amino acids: CAISPSGAENYGYTF. Written as DNA, the CDR3 is TGTGCCATCAGCCCCTCGGGGGCAGAGAACTATGGCTACACCTTC.

This rearrangement joins TRBV6-1 to TRBJ1-2, with a tentative D call TRBD1 (5 bases). V lost 0 bases and J 2 bases, leaving 10 bases between the germline ends. CDR3 length: 15 residues. The germline CDR1 and CDR2 sequences are MNHNS and SASEGT. CDR3 sequence reads: CASSEAPSGNYGYTF. The CDR3 DNA sequence: TGTGCCAGCAGTGAAGCTCCTTCAGGGAACTATGGCTACACCTTC.

The chain is built from TRBV19 and TRBJ2-7; D unclear. Germline CDR1 LNHDA, CDR2 SQIVND (reference sequence). This CDR3 is built from 12 residues. V lost 5 bases to trimming and J lost 2 bases, with 7 bases between them. CDR3 sequence (DNA): TGTGCCAGTAGTTCCCTCCCCTACGAGCAGTACTTC. Translated, it gives CASSSLPYEQYF. Drawing the rest from reference TRBV19 and TRBJ2-7, the complete variable domain is DGGITQSPKYLFRKEGQNVTLSCEQNLNHDAMYWYRQDPGQGLRLIYYSQIVNDFQKGDIAEGYSVSREKKESFPLTVTSAQKNPTAFYLCASSSLPYEQYFGPGTRLTVT.

The chain is built from TRBV2 and TRBJ1-2, with 7 bases matching TRBD1. This CDR3 region has 13 residues. Germline CDR1 SNHLY, CDR2 FYNNEI. The V segment lost 6 bases and the J segment 1 base; nucleotides outside the gene matches: 2. The CDR3 DNA sequence: TGTGCCAGCAGGGGGACAGTTAACTATGGCTACACCTTC. Its protein product is CASRGTVNYGYTF.

The chain recombines TRBV19 with TRBJ1-5; TRBD1 agrees at 8 bases. Per germline, CDR1 LNHDA and CDR2 SQIVND (reference sequence). The CDR3 loop spans 14 amino acids. V dropped 3 bases and J dropped 6; count of bases not matched to a gene: 4. The CDR3 protein is CASSIRTGPQPQHF. For the CDR3, the DNA is TGTGCCAGTAGTATTAGGACAGGGCCTCAGCCCCAGCATTTT.

CDR3 DNA: TGTGCCAGTAGTACCCAGCGGGAGGCCCCTCGGAACGAGCAGTACTTC. It is translated as CASSTQREAPRNEQYF. The chain recombines TRBV19 with TRBJ2-7, with 9 bases lining up with TRBD2. V lost 4 bases and J lost 5; bases outside the gene matches: 12. The CDR3 totals 16 residues. Germline V gene sequence: CDR1 LNHDA, CDR2 SQIVND (reference sequence).

This rearrangement joins TRBV19 to TRBJ1-5; D perhaps matches TRBD1 (6 bases). CDR1 and CDR2 from the germline V gene are LNHDA and SQIVND (reference sequence). This CDR3 spans 15 amino acids. The germline V and J ends were trimmed by 10 bases and 6 bases, with 22 bases remaining between them. The CDR3 DNA follows: TGTGCCACCCATTCCCGGGACACCTCAGGTCAGCCCCAGCATTTT. It is translated as CATHSRDTSGQPQHF.

The rearrangement joins TRBV7-2 to TRBJ1-5; D is possibly TRBD1 (5 bases). Germline CDR1 SGHTA, CDR2 FQGNSA. The CDR3 is made up of 15 amino acids. Trimming shortened V by 1 base and J by 2 bases, and 9 bases separated the two germline ends. The CDR3 here is CASSLGGEGNQPQHF. The CDR3 region has the DNA TGTGCCAGCAGCTTAGGGGGGGAGGGCAATCAGCCCCAGCATTTT.

The rearrangement joins TRBV6-1 to TRBJ2-5, with D uncertain. This CDR3 contains 11 residues. V dropped 3 bases and J dropped 5 bases, with 4 bases sitting between them. CDR1 MNHNS and CDR2 SASEGT come from the germline V gene. CDR3 in DNA: TGTGCCAGCAGTGAGCTGGAGACCCAGTACTTC. This encodes CASSELETQYF.

The chain combines TRBV7-3 with TRBJ2-1; 7 bases align to TRBD1. V lost 5 bases, J lost 10 bases, and 8 bases stayed unmatched. The CDR3 loop spans 13 amino acids. Germline V gene data show CDR1 as SGHTA and CDR2 as FQGTGA. CDR3 DNA: TGTGCCAGCAGCCCGGACAGGTCCGCGGAGCAGTTCTTC. This sequence encodes CASSPDRSAEQFF.

The chain recombines TRBV5-1 with TRBJ2-2; D possibly corresponds to TRBD2 (6 bases). Looked up from germline, CDR1 is SGHRS and CDR2 is YFSETQ. V shed 2 bases and J shed 4 bases, with 9 bases lying between them. This CDR3 comprises 14 residues. DNA of the CDR3: TGCGCCAGCAGCTTCGGGACTCTCACCGGGGAGCTGTTTTTT. Protein sequence: CASSFGTLTGELFF.

This rearrangement joins TRBV12-5 to TRBJ2-3, with 7 bases lining up with TRBD1. This CDR3 contains 14 residues. Germline V CDR1 and CDR2: LGHNT, FRNRAP. V lost 5 bases, J lost 5 bases, and 7 bases stayed unmatched. The CDR3 spells CASGRDSMQDTQYF. The DNA for the CDR3 is TGTGCTAGTGGTCGGGACAGTATGCAAGATACGCAGTATTTT.

V usage is TRBV5-1 and J usage is TRBJ1-2; 7 nucleotides match TRBD1. With 0 bases clipped from V and 4 bases from J, the junction kept 6 bases outside the gene matches. This CDR3 region has 15 residues. Germline V gene data show CDR1 as SGHRS and CDR2 as YFSETQ. The CDR3 DNA is TGCGCCAGCAGCTTGGGGAATCAGGGGGTCTATGGCTACACCTTC. This codes for CASSLGNQGVYGYTF.

CDR3 sequence: CASSFKGNTGELFF. CDR3 nucleotide sequence: TGCGCCAGCAGCTTTAAAGGGAACACCGGGGAGCTGTTTTTT. This chain joins TRBV5-1 and TRBJ2-2; D is unclear. Per the germline V gene, CDR1 is SGHRS and CDR2 is YFSETQ. CDR3 size: 14 residues. V dropped 2 bases and J dropped 1 base, with 6 bases sitting between them.

This clone was observed a single time. The gene calls are TRBV5-6 and TRBJ1-6; TRBD1 is a possible D gene (6 bases). Looked up from germline, CDR1 is SGHDT and CDR2 is YYEEEE. The V gene lost 2 bases and the J gene lost 5 bases, with 8 bases spanning the gap. This CDR3 comprises 14 residues. CDR3 nucleotide sequence: TGTGCCAGCAGCTTCAGGGGAGATAATTCACCCCTCCACTTT. Amino acid sequence: CASSFRGDNSPLHF. The full variable domain, completed using reference TRBV5-6 and TRBJ1-6, is DAGVTQSPTHLIKTRGQQVTLRCSPKSGHDTVSWYQQALGQGPQFIFQYYEEEERQRGNFPDRFSGHQFPNYSSELNVNALLLGDSALYLCASSFRGDNSPLHFGNGTRLTVT.